These 6 T cell receptor beta chains share one sample of origin, sequenced in a study of blood T cell repertoires in COVID-19. Clones were read by immunoSEQ multiplex PCR, and TCRdb kept only the in-frame ones, dropping some. The sample includes about 240,000 clones, roughly four fifths of them seen just once. Specimen: PBMCs or T cells enriched from blood (not recorded which). Receptors originate from a woman in her thirties or forties who had been exposed to COVID-19.

The chain is built from TRBV6-5 and TRBJ2-1; 8 nucleotides align to TRBD1. This CDR3 has 15 amino acids. The ends lost 3 bases at V and 12 bases at J; junction bases unmatched: 13. CDR1 MNHEY and CDR2 SVGAGI come from the germline V gene. CDR3 sequence (DNA): TGTGCCAGCAGTTATAGCAGGGGGCGCCTCAATTCGCAGTTCTTC. Translated: CASSYSRGRLNSQFF.

In DNA, the CDR3 is TGTGCCAGCAGCTTAAACGGAGATGAAGCTTTCTTT. Translating gives CASSLNGDEAFF. The chain is built from TRBV7-3 and TRBJ1-1; D uncertain. V was clipped by 1 base and J by 7 bases, with 7 bases between them. The CDR3 covers 12 residues. Germline V CDR1 and CDR2: SGHTA, FQGTGA.

This clone was picked up one time. The chain couples TRBV29-1 to TRBJ2-3; no firm D call. The germline CDR1 and CDR2 sequences are SQVTM and ANQGSEA. CDR3 length: 13 amino acids. Deletions cut 3 bases from V and 7 bases from J, with 14 bases between. The CDR3 bases are TGCAGCGTTGAGGGCTCAGACGGCCATACGCAGTATTTT. Residues: CSVEGSDGHTQYF.

There are a few counts of this clone. V gene TRBV6-2 or TRBV6-3 combines with J gene TRBJ2-5, with D uncertain. The CDR3 is 14 residues long. The V and J ends lost 2 bases and 3 bases respectively, with 10 bases between them. Germline values: CDR1 MNHEY, CDR2 SVGEGT. The CDR3 DNA sequence: TGTGCCAGCAGTTACGGGCTGGCAAAAGAGACCCAGTACTTC. Its translation: CASSYGLAKETQYF.

V usage is TRBV19 and J usage is TRBJ2-1; 7 bases are shared with TRBD1. Germline CDR1 LNHDA, CDR2 SQIVND (reference sequence). Unmatched junction bases numbered 8, after V lost 5 bases and J lost 7 bases. The CDR3 consists of 14 residues. The CDR3, as DNA: TGTGCCAGTAGTGTCAGACAGGGTCGGAATGAGCAGTTCTTC. This encodes CASSVRQGRNEQFF.

Only a few counts were recorded for this clone. V is TRBV24-1 and J is TRBJ2-3; D may be TRBD1 (6 bases). The CDR3 has 14 amino acids. Trimming took off 5 bases at V and 4 bases at J, with 12 bases between the two ends. CDR1 and CDR2 (germline): KGHDR, SFDVKD. CDR3 sequence (DNA): TGTGCCACCAGTGGCGGCAGGGGAGCAGATACGCAGTATTTT. It encodes CATSGGRGADTQYF.